This T cell receptor (beta chain) stems from a study of shared clonotypes between healthy human individuals. Study-wide background: Researchers drew samples from a couple of women and a few men aged 18 to 49.

Germline V lookup: CDR1 MNHNS, CDR2 SASEGT. CDR3 length: 15 amino acids. V lost 3 bases and J lost 6, with 14 bases in between. Naive CD4+ cells were CD45RA-selected; the remaining cells were memory. The input for sorted-subset replicate PCRs was approximately 200 ng DNA, around 27,000 T cell genomes. Sequencing used immunoSEQ multiplex PCR; TCRdb keeps in-frame clones, though not all of them. The table includes around 1,100,000 clones, around 77% detected once. The sample comprised memory CD4+ T cells from PBMCs. Subset here: CD45RA-negative fraction. The sequence came from a man aged 18 to 29 in good health. Some clones in this sample may be carry-over from other donors' samples. The chain employs TRBV6-1 and TRBJ1-4; D is perhaps TRBD1 (6 bases). The CDR3 DNA reads TGTGCCAGCAGTGATTATGGGACACCTGATGAAAAACTGTTTTTT. Amino acids: CASSDYGTPDEKLFF.